This TCR beta chain was sequenced during a study of response to subunit inactivated influenza vaccine. Study-level results: Each seasonal influenza vaccination, the authors suggested, recruits few new T cells.

A single record per CDR3 protein comes from TCRdb applying MiXCR to the RT-PCR reads. Of some 180,000 distinct CDR3 sequences in the sample, around 9.2% were seen once. This clonotype was detected ten times or more. Its antigen is undetermined. Germline CDR1 is SGHRS and CDR2 is YFSETQ. With V trimmed by 4 bases and J by 7 bases, 7 bases remained unmatched. This CDR3 region has 14 residues. The sequenced sample was non-naive T cells sorted from PBMCs, obtained on the day of vaccination. J is TRBJ1-4 and V is TRBV5-1; 7 nucleotides align to TRBD1. The clonotype comes from a man between 45 and 60 years old who received an inactivated influenza vaccine. CDR3 in amino acids: CASSLRDSSEKLFF. DNA of the CDR3: TGCGCCAGCAGCCTGCGGGACAGTAGTGAAAAACTGTTTTTT. The full variable domain, completed using reference TRBV5-1 and TRBJ1-4, is KAGVTQTPRYLIKTRGQQVTLSCSPISGHRSVSWYQQTPGQGLQFLFEYFSETQRNKGNFPGRFSGRQFSNSRSEMNVSTLELGDSALYLCASSLRDSSEKLFFGSGTQLSVL.